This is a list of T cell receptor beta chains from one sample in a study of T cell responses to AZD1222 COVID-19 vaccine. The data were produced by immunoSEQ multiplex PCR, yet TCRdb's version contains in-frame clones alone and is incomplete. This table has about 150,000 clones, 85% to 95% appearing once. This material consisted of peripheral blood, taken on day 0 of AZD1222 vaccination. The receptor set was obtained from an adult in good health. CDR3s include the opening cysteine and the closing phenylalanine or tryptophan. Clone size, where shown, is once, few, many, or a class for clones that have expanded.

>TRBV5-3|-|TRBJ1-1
CARSFLGFKSAGTGRGAFF
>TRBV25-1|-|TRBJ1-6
CASSERGGTDSPLHF
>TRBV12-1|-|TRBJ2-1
CASSPYKAGPVYNEQFF
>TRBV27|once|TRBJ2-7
CASSLRGGTVGTEQYF
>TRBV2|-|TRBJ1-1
CARTPTNTEAFF
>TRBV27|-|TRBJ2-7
CASSLNGQSYEQYF
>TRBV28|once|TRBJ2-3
CASSYSSSGTSPGVGDTQYF
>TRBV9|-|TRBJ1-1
CASSGGHANTEAFF
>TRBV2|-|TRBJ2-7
CASNRGSGSYEQYF
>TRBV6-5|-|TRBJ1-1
CASSYSGRAFF
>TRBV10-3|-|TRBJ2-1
CAITGTSYNEQFF
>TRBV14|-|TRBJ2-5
CASSQRGETQYF
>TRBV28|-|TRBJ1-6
CASSESVWDNSPLHF
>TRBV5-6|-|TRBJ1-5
CASSVQGYQPQHF
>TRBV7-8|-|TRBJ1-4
CASSSGPVEKLFF
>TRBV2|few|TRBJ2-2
CASRGGLDTGELFF
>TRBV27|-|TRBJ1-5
CASSLSNQPQHF
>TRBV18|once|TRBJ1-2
CASSPRFRDRVTGGNYGYTF
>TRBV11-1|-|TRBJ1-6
CASSSRGLGSYSPLHF
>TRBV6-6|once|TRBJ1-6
CASRDDGAATLHF
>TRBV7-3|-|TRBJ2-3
CASSLTSTTDTQYF
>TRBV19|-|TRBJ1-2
CASRTGPNYGYTF
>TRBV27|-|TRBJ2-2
CASSPIVGRNTGELFF
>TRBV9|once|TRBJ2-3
CASSVDGTTDTQYF
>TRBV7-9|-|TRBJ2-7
CASSLERGTYEQYF
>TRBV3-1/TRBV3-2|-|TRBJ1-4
CASSHRGSNEKLFF
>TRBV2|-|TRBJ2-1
CASSWLNDNEQFF
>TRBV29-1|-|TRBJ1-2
CSAEPGEDGYTF
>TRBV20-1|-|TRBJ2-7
CSAWTGAEQYF